This is a list of T cell receptor beta chains from one sample in a study of CD8 T cells in ankylosing spondylitis. One entry per CDR3 protein, called by TCRdb with MiXCR from the 5' RACE reads. The sample comprises around 450,000 distinct CDR3 sequences, about 25% of which are singletons, and under 0.9% rests with the top ten. Sequenced sample: blood, either unsorted or a sorted T cell fraction (not recorded which). All receptors come from a male donor with ankylosing spondylitis. Each CDR3 is given with its conserved first and last residue. The D gene is left open where the match is weak. Clone sizes are given selectively: once, few, many, or a class where the clone is expanded.

V	J	D	size	CDR3	DNA
TRBV7-8	TRBJ2-1	-	-	CASSPSADSRAIGIYNEQFF	TGTGCCAGCAGCCCTAGCGCGGACTCCCGAGCCATTGGTATATACAATGAGCAGTTCTTC
TRBV20-1	TRBJ2-7	-	-	CSASFRGKRYEQYF	TGCAGTGCTAGTTTTCGCGGGAAAAGGTACGAGCAGTACTTC
TRBV29-1	TRBJ2-3	-	few	CSVARGPGRTDTQYF	TGCAGCGTTGCCCGCGGTCCCGGGCGCACAGATACGCAGTATTTT
TRBV29-1	TRBJ2-3	TRBD2	-	CSVRGTSQGGTDTQYF	TGCAGCGTTAGAGGGACTAGCCAGGGTGGCACAGATACGCAGTATTTT
TRBV7-9	TRBJ1-3	-	once	CATLGGVYSGNTIYF	TGTGCCACTCTTGGGGGGGTCTACTCTGGAAACACCATATATTTT
TRBV24-1	TRBJ2-1	TRBD2	many	CATSDLEAGGWNEQFF	TGTGCCACCAGTGACCTTGAAGCGGGAGGGTGGAATGAGCAGTTCTTC
TRBV5-1	TRBJ2-2	-	-	CASSPRGPAGELFF	TGCGCCAGCAGCCCTCGGGGGCCGGCCGGGGAGCTGTTTTTT
TRBV20-1	TRBJ2-1	-	-	CSTYKFDNEQFF	TGCAGTACCTATAAATTTGACAATGAGCAGTTCTTC
TRBV2	TRBJ2-5	-	-	CASSEQGQQQETQYF	TGTGCCAGCAGTGAACAGGGTCAGCAGCAAGAGACCCAGTACTTC
TRBV13	TRBJ1-5	-	few	CASSLGLAVEPQHF	TGTGCCAGCAGCTTAGGTTTGGCCGTGGAGCCCCAGCATTTT
TRBV11-1	TRBJ2-1	TRBD1	-	CASSQGQGRYNEQFF	TGTGCCAGCAGCCAGGGACAGGGACGATACAATGAGCAGTTCTTC
TRBV20-1	TRBJ2-7	-	-	CSARGEGGISYEQYF	TGCAGTGCTAGAGGAGAGGGCGGGATCTCCTACGAGCAGTACTTC
TRBV6-1	TRBJ1-5	-	-	CASSEAPGLNQPQHF	TGTGCCAGCAGTGAAGCTCCAGGCCTCAATCAGCCCCAGCATTTT
TRBV5-1	TRBJ2-1	TRBD2	-	CASSLNAGGPWDEQFF	TGCGCCAGCAGCTTGAATGCGGGAGGGCCGTGGGATGAGCAGTTCTTC
TRBV24-1	TRBJ2-1	-	once	CATQKVGGSYNEQFF	TGTGCCACCCAAAAAGTAGGGGGTTCCTACAATGAGCAGTTCTTC
TRBV20-1	TRBJ2-1	-	few	CSATTNKAVGQFF	TGCAGTGCTACTACAAACAAAGCTGTCGGGCAGTTCTTC
TRBV20-1	TRBJ2-1	TRBD2	many	CSARAPLGSGRSNEQFF	TGCAGTGCTAGAGCCCCCTTGGGTAGCGGGAGAAGCAATGAGCAGTTCTTC
TRBV29-1	TRBJ1-1	-	few	CSAQGVSNTEAFF	TGCAGCGCCCAGGGTGTTTCGAACACTGAAGCTTTCTTT
TRBV27	TRBJ2-1	-	once	CASSLFQSVSYNEQFF	TGTGCCAGCAGTTTGTTTCAGTCTGTCTCCTACAATGAGCAGTTCTTC
TRBV7-9	TRBJ1-1	-	-	CASSVAAVNTEAFF	TGTGCCAGCAGCGTCGCGGCAGTGAACACTGAAGCTTTCTTT
TRBV5-1	TRBJ2-5	-	-	CASSLGWGEETQYF	TGCGCCAGCAGCTTGGGATGGGGCGAAGAGACCCAGTACTTC
TRBV5-1	TRBJ1-1	-	-	CASSSLGENTEAFF	TGCGCCAGCAGCTCCTTGGGCGAGAACACTGAAGCTTTCTTT
TRBV2	TRBJ2-5	-	few	CASKKGRDQETQYF	TGTGCCAGCAAGAAAGGGAGAGACCAAGAGACCCAGTACTTC
TRBV28	TRBJ1-2	-	few	CAAGRFYDGYTF	TGTGCCGCCGGGCGGTTCTACGATGGCTACACCTTC
TRBV11-2	TRBJ2-5	-	-	CASSFIETQYF	TGTGCCAGCAGCTTCATAGAGACCCAGTACTTC
TRBV7-2	TRBJ2-3	-	few	CASSPWKSATDTQYF	TGTGCCAGCAGCCCCTGGAAAAGCGCCACAGATACGCAGTATTTT
TRBV29-1	TRBJ2-7	TRBD1	-	CSVDGQGDEQYF	TGCAGCGTTGATGGACAGGGCGACGAGCAGTACTTC
TRBV24-1	TRBJ1-5	-	few	CATSDSASMRNQPQHF	TGTGCCACCAGTGATTCGGCTTCTATGCGGAATCAGCCCCAGCATTTT
TRBV7-2	TRBJ2-3	-	-	CASSFIPSLEADTQYF	TGTGCCAGCAGCTTTATACCTTCCCTGGAGGCAGATACGCAGTATTTT
TRBV19	TRBJ2-4	-	-	CASSIDPRAKNIQYF	TGTGCCAGTAGTATAGATCCCAGGGCGAAAAACATTCAGTACTTC
TRBV7-2	TRBJ1-1	-	few	CASSLEPSTEAFF	TGTGCCAGCAGCTTAGAGCCAAGCACTGAAGCTTTCTTT
TRBV7-2	TRBJ1-3	-	few	CASSSSPGRAAGNTIYF	TGTGCCAGCAGCTCGTCCCCGGGGAGGGCGGCTGGAAACACCATATATTTT
TRBV5-6	TRBJ1-1	TRBD1	few	CASSAGTGGMPEAFF	TGTGCCAGCAGCGCTGGGACAGGGGGAATGCCTGAAGCTTTCTTT
TRBV6-5	TRBJ1-3	TRBD1	few	CASSYGGTGSGNTIYF	TGTGCCAGCAGTTACGGCGGGACAGGCTCTGGAAACACCATATATTTT
TRBV6-5	TRBJ1-3	-	-	CASSHQGLSGNTIYF	TGTGCCAGCAGTCACCAGGGTTTGTCTGGAAACACCATATATTTT
TRBV12-3/TRBV12-4	TRBJ1-6	TRBD1	many	CASSLTGADSPLHF	TGTGCCAGCAGTTTAACAGGGGCTGATTCGCCCCTCCACTTT
TRBV5-1	TRBJ2-7	TRBD1	-	CASSLDVGDRGYEQYF	TGCGCCAGCAGCTTGGACGTCGGGGACAGGGGCTACGAGCAGTACTTC
TRBV28	TRBJ1-5	-	-	CASQYNRADYQPQHF	TGTGCCAGCCAATATAACAGGGCGGATTATCAGCCCCAGCATTTT
TRBV12-3/TRBV12-4	TRBJ2-5	-	-	CASSSPPGVETQYF	TGTGCCAGCAGTTCCCCCCCGGGCGTGGAGACCCAGTACTTC
TRBV29-1	TRBJ2-1	TRBD2	-	CSGGLAGEGEQFF	TGCAGCGGCGGACTAGCGGGAGAGGGTGAGCAGTTCTTC
TRBV24-1	TRBJ2-1	TRBD2	-	CATSTSGARRNEQFF	TGTGCCACGAGCACCAGCGGGGCACGACGGAATGAGCAGTTCTTC
TRBV20-1	TRBJ2-3	-	-	CSAREEWRTDTQYF	TGCAGTGCTAGAGAGGAGTGGAGAACAGATACGCAGTATTTT
TRBV20-1	TRBJ2-7	-	-	CSARPSRGYEQYF	TGCAGTGCTAGGCCTAGCCGAGGGTACGAGCAGTACTTC
TRBV7-7	TRBJ2-1	-	few	CASSLDGTGDEQFF	TGTGCCAGCAGCTTAGACGGGACCGGCGATGAGCAGTTCTTC
TRBV7-8	TRBJ1-1	-	-	CAAGQGLRGKNTEAFF	TGTGCCGCGGGGCAGGGGCTAAGGGGGAAGAACACTGAAGCTTTCTTT
TRBV11-1	TRBJ2-2	TRBD1	-	CASSLPGQGSGLVNTGELFF	TGTGCCAGCAGCTTACCGGGACAGGGTAGCGGGCTAGTCAACACCGGGGAGCTGTTTTTT
TRBV12-3/TRBV12-4	TRBJ2-1	TRBD2	-	CASRMAGATNEQFF	TGTGCCAGCAGGATGGCGGGAGCTACGAATGAGCAGTTCTTC
TRBV20-1	TRBJ2-1	-	-	CSANYGEQFF	TGCAGTGCTAACTACGGTGAGCAGTTCTTC
TRBV2	TRBJ2-3	TRBD1	once	CANLRDREGDTQYF	TGTGCCAACCTCCGGGACAGAGAGGGGGATACGCAGTATTTT
TRBV6-5	TRBJ2-3	-	-	CASSYGRLGADTQYF	TGTGCCAGCAGTTACGGTCGGTTGGGGGCAGATACGCAGTATTTT